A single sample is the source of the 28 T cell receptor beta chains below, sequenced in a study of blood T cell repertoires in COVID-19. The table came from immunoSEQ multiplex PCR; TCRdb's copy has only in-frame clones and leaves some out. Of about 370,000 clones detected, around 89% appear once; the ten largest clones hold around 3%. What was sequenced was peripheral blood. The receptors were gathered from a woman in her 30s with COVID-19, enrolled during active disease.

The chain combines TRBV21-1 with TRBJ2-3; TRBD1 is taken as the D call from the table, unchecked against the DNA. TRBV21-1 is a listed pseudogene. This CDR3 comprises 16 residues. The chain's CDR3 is CASSKERRGQTDTQYF. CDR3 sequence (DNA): TGTGCCAGCAGCAAAGAAAGGAGGGGGCAAACAGATACGCAGTATTTT.

DNA for the CDR3: TGTGCCAGCAGCTTTCTAATGACAGGGGACGTAGGGGCCAACGTCCTGACTTTC. It codes for CASSFLMTGDVGANVLTF. The chain employs TRBV5-6 and TRBJ2-6; TRBD1 matches at 8 bases. V lost 2 bases and J lost 4; bases outside the gene matches: 11. The CDR3 runs 18 residues. Per germline, CDR1 SGHDT and CDR2 YYEEEE.

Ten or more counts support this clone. The CDR3 bases are TGTGCCAGCAGTGAGAACTCCCAAACAGATACGCAGTATTTT. Amino acids: CASSENSQTDTQYF. This sequence joins TRBV6-4 and TRBJ2-3; no reliable D call. From germline, CDR1 is MRHNA and CDR2 SNTAGT. The CDR3 extends over 14 amino acids. The V end lost 3 bases, the J end lost 3 bases, and 10 bases lay between the germline ends.

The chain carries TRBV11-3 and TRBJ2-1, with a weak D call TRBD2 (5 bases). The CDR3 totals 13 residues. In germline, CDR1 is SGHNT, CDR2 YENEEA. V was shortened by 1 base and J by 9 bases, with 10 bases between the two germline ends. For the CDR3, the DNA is TGTGCCAGCAGCTTAGGAATCAGCGGTGAGCAGTTCTTC. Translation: CASSLGISGEQFF.

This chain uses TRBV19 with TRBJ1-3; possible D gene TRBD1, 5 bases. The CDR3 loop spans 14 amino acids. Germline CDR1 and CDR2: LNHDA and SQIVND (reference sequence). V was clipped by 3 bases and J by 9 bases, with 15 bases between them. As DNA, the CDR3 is TGTGCCAGTAGTATGGCCCCTTCCCAGGGCACCATATATTTT. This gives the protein CASSMAPSQGTIYF.

CDR3 protein: CASSLWGGAPLHF. The CDR3 nucleotides are TGTGCCAGCAGCCTTTGGGGGGGTGCACCCCTCCACTTT. The chain carries TRBV5-4 and TRBJ1-6; D may be TRBD1 (5 bases). Between the trimmed V and J ends, which lost 4 bases and 11 bases, there was a span of 13 bases. The V gene's germline CDR1 is SGHNT and CDR2 YYREEE (reference sequence). The CDR3 consists of 13 residues. Supplemented by reference TRBV5-4 and TRBJ1-6, the full variable domain reads ETGVTQSPTHLIKTRGQQVTLRCSSQSGHNTVSWYQQALGQGPQFIFQYYREEENGRGNFPPRFSGLQFPNYSSELNVNALELDDSALYLCASSLWGGAPLHFGNGTRLTVT.

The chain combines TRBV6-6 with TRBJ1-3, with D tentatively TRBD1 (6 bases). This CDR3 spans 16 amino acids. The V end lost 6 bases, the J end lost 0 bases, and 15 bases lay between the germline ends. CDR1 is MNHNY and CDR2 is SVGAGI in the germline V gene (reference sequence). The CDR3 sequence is CASSDRDMNSGNTIYF. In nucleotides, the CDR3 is TGTGCCAGCAGCGACCGGGACATGAACTCTGGAAACACCATATATTTT.

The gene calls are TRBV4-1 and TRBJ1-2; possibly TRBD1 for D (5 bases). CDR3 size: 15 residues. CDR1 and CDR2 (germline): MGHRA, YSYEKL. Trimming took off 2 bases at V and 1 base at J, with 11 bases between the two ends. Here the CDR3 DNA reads TGCGCCAGCAGCCAAACAGGCGAAATTAACTATGGCTACACCTTC. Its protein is CASSQTGEINYGYTF.

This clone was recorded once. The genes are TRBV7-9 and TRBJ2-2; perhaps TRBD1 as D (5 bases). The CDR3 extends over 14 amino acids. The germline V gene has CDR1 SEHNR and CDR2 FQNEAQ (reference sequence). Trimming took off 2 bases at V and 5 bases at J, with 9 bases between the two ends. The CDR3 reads CASSLQGSTGELFF. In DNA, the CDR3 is TGTGCCAGCAGCTTACAGGGCTCGACCGGGGAGCTGTTTTTT. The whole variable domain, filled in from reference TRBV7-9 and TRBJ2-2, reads DTGVSQNPRHKITKRGQNVTFRCDPISEHNRLYWYRQTLGQGPEFLTYFQNEAQLEKSRLLSDRFSAERPKGSFSTLEIQRTEQGDSAMYLCASSLQGSTGELFFGEGSRLTVL.

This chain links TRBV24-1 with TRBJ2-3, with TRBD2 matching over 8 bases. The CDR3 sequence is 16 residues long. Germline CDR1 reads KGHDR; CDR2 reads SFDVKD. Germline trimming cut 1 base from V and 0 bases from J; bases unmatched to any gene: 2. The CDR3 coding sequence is TGTGCCACCAGTGATTTCTGGACTAGCAGCACAGATACGCAGTATTTT. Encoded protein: CATSDFWTSSTDTQYF.

In DNA, the CDR3 is TGCAGCGCCCGAACCGCGTATAATTCACCCCTCCACTTT. Its protein is CSARTAYNSPLHF. This rearrangement joins TRBV29-1 to TRBJ1-6, with D uncertain. CDR1 and CDR2 from the germline V gene are SQVTM and ANQGSEA. The V gene lost 7 bases and the J gene lost 4 bases, with 11 bases spanning the gap. The CDR3 loop spans 13 amino acids. The full variable domain, in which reference TRBV29-1 and TRBJ1-6 provide the parts outside the CDR3, is SAVISQKPSRDICQRGTSLTIQCQVDSQVTMMFWYRQQPGQSLTLIATANQGSEATYESGFVIDKFPISRPNLTFSTLTVSNMSPEDSSIYLCSARTAYNSPLHFGNGTRLTVT.

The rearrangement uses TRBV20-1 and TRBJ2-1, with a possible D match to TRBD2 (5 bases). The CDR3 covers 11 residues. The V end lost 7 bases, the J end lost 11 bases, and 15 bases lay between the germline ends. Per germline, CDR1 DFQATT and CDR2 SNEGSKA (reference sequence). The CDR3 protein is CSGKEERKQFF. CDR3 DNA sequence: TGCAGTGGGAAGGAGGAGCGAAAGCAGTTCTTC.

CDR3 coding DNA: TGTGCCATCAGTTACAAAGCTTCGGAGGATGGCTACACCTTC. Amino acid sequence: CAISYKASEDGYTF. This sequence joins TRBV10-3 and TRBJ1-2; D unresolved. Germline V CDR1 and CDR2: ENHRY, SYGVKD. V was cut by 5 bases and J by 6 bases, with 16 bases left in between. The CDR3 contains 14 residues.

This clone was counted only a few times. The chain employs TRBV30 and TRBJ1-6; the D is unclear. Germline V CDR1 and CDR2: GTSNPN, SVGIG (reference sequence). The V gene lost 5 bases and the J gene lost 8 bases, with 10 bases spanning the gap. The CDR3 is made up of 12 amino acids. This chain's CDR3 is CAWGREDSPLHF. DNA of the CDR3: TGTGCCTGGGGGCGTGAAGATTCACCCCTCCACTTT. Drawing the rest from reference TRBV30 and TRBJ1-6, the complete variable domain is SQTIHQWPATLVQPVGSPLSLECTVEGTSNPNLYWYRQAAGRGLQLLFYSVGIGQISSEVPQNLSASRPQDRQFILSSKKLLLSDSGFYLCAWGREDSPLHFGNGTRLTVT.

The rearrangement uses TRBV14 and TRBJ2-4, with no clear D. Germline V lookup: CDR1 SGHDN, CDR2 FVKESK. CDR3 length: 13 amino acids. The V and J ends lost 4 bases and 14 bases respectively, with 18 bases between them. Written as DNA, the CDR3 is TGTGCCAGCAGCCGCGGCGGAGAGAGTCGGAAGTACTTC. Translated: CASSRGGESRKYF.

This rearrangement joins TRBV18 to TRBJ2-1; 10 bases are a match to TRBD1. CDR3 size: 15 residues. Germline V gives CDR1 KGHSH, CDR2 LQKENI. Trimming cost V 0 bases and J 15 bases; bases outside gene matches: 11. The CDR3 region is CASSPPGTGAPGRFF. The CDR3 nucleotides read TGTGCCAGCTCACCACCGGGGACAGGGGCCCCCGGGCGGTTCTTC.

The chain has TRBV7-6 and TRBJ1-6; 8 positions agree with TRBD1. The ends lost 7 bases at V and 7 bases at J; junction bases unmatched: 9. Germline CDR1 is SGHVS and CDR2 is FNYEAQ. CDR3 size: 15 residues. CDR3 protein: CASTNDRGQNSPLHF. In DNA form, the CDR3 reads TGTGCCAGCACCAACGACAGGGGCCAAAATTCACCCCTCCACTTT.

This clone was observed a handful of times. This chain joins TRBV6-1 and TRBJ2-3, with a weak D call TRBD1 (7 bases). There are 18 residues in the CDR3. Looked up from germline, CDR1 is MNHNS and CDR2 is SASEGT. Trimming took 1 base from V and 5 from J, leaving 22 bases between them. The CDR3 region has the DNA TGTGCCAGCAGTGAAGAGTTCTTGGCAGGGGGGAAGAGAGATACGCAGTATTTT. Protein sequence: CASSEEFLAGGKRDTQYF.

As DNA, the CDR3 is TGTGCCAGCAGCCCGACAGGGCCGAACACTGAAGCTTTCTTT. It codes for CASSPTGPNTEAFF. The chain couples TRBV7-9 to TRBJ1-1; 7 bases are shared with TRBD1. Germline CDR1 is SEHNR and CDR2 is FQNEAQ (reference sequence). The CDR3 consists of 14 residues. Trimming at V came to 5 bases and at J to 1 base, leaving 4 bases not matched to a gene.

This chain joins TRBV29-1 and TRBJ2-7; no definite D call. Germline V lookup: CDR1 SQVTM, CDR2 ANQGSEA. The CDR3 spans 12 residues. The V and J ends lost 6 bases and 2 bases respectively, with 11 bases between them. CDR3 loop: CSVLGEAYEQYV. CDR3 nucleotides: TGCAGCGTCCTCGGAGAAGCCTACGAGCAGTACGTC.

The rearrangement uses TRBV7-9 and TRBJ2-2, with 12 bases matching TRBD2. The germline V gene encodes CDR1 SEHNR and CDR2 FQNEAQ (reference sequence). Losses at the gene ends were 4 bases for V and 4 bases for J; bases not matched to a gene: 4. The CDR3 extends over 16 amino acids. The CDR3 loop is CASSSLTSGSTGELFF. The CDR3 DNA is TGTGCCAGCAGCTCCCTGACTAGCGGGAGCACCGGGGAGCTGTTTTTT.

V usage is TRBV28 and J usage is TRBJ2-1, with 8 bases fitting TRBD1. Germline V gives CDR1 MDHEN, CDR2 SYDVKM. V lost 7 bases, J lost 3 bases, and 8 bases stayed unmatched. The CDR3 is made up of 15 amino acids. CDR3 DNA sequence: TGTGCCAGCAACTCCCCGGGACAGGTCTACAATGAGCAGTTCTTC. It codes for CASNSPGQVYNEQFF.

As DNA, the CDR3 is TGTGCCAGCAGCGTAGACGGCAGACTTCCACCTTATTCACCCCTCCACTTT. It codes for CASSVDGRLPPYSPLHF. This chain links TRBV9 with TRBJ1-6; no reliable D call. V was shortened by 0 bases and J by 8 bases, with 18 bases between the two germline ends. The germline V gene has CDR1 SGDLS and CDR2 YYNGEE. This CDR3 spans 17 amino acids.

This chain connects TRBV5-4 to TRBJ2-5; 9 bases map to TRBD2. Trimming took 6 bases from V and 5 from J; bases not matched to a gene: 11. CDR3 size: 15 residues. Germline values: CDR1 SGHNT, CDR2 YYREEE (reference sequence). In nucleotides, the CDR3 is TGTGCCAGCAAAGGGGGTGCGGGAGGGGGCGAGACCCAGTACTTC. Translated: CASKGGAGGGETQYF.

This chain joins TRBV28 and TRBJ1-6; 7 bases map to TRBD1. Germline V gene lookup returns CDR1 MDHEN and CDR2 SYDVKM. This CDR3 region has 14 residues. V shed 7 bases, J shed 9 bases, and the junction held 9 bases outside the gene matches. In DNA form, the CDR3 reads TGTGCCAGCACCGGAGGGGGCCAAGTTTCACCCCTCCACTTT. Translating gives CASTGGGQVSPLHF.

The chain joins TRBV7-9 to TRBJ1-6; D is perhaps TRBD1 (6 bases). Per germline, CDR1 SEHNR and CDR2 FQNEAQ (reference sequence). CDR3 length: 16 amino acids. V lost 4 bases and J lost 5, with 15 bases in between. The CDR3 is CASSSLAGANNSPLHF. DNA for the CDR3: TGTGCCAGCAGCTCACTGGCAGGGGCCAATAATTCACCCCTCCACTTT.

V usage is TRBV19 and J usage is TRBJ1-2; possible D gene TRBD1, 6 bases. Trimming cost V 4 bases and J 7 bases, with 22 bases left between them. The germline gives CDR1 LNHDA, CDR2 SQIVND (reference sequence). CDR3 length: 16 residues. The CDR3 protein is CASSREEDSRSSGYTF. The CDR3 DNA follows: TGTGCCAGTAGTAGAGAAGAGGACAGCCGGTCTTCTGGCTACACCTTC.

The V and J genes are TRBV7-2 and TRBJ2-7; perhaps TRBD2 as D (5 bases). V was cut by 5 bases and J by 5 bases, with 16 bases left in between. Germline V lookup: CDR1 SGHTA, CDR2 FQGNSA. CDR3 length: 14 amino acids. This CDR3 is CASSAGFSPDEQYF. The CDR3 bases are TGTGCCAGCAGCGCGGGCTTCTCACCTGACGAGCAGTACTTC.